These T cell receptor beta chains were read from a single sample in a study of control samples from healthy donors and cancer patients. The protocol was immunoSEQ multiplex PCR, while the TCRdb copy is restricted to in-frame clones and leaves out a portion. This sample has about 130,000 clones, with around 90% found just once. Sequenced input: blood. Receptor source: a man aged 40-55 years in good health. The CDR3 runs from the conserved cysteine through the conserved F or W. Fields, in order: CDR3 DNA, CDR3 protein, V gene, D gene, J gene, clone size. D genes are given only for firm matches. Rows give clone size only sometimes, using once, few, many, or a class for an expanded clone.

cdr3_nt: TGTGCCAGCAGCCAATGGGAGACGGGGGTTGAAGAGACCCAGTACTTC; cdr3_aa: CASSQWETGVEETQYF; v_call: TRBV16; d_call: -; j_call: TRBJ2-5; clone_size: -
cdr3_nt: TGTGCCAGCAGTTCCCCGGGACAGCCCTACGAGCAGTACTTC; cdr3_aa: CASSSPGQPYEQYF; v_call: TRBV28; d_call: TRBD1; j_call: TRBJ2-7; clone_size: -
cdr3_nt: TGTGCCAGCTCACCACCTACTAGCACCCAAGAGACCCAGTACTTC; cdr3_aa: CASSPPTSTQETQYF; v_call: TRBV18; d_call: -; j_call: TRBJ2-5; clone_size: -
cdr3_nt: TGTGCCAGCAGTGACAGGGGTGAACAAGAGACCCAGTACTTC; cdr3_aa: CASSDRGEQETQYF; v_call: TRBV6-1; d_call: -; j_call: TRBJ2-5; clone_size: -
cdr3_nt: TGTGCTGCCGCCGACAGGCTATATCCAGATACGCAGTATTTT; cdr3_aa: CAAADRLYPDTQYF; v_call: TRBV28; d_call: -; j_call: TRBJ2-3; clone_size: -
cdr3_nt: TGTGCCACCATGTTGAAAGGGTGGGAGACCCAGTACTTC; cdr3_aa: CATMLKGWETQYF; v_call: TRBV5-4; d_call: -; j_call: TRBJ2-5; clone_size: -
cdr3_nt: TGCGCCAGCAGCGAAAATATTTACACTGAAGCTTTCTTT; cdr3_aa: CASSENIYTEAFF; v_call: TRBV10-1; d_call: -; j_call: TRBJ1-1; clone_size: -
cdr3_nt: TGTGCCAGCAGTGAAGGCATGAACACTGAAGCTTTCTTT; cdr3_aa: CASSEGMNTEAFF; v_call: TRBV2; d_call: -; j_call: TRBJ1-1; clone_size: -
cdr3_nt: TGTGCCTCCACCCCCGGGCAGGGGACCTACGAGCAGTACTTC; cdr3_aa: CASTPGQGTYEQYF; v_call: TRBV6-5; d_call: -; j_call: TRBJ2-7; clone_size: once
cdr3_nt: TGCGCCAGCAGCTTACAGGGTGCGCCTGAAGCTTTCTTT; cdr3_aa: CASSLQGAPEAFF; v_call: TRBV5-1; d_call: -; j_call: TRBJ1-1; clone_size: -
cdr3_nt: TGTGCCAGCACAAGGACGGCGGATAACTATGGCTACACCTTC; cdr3_aa: CASTRTADNYGYTF; v_call: TRBV6-5; d_call: -; j_call: TRBJ1-2; clone_size: -
cdr3_nt: TGCGCCAGCAGCTTAAGACAGGGTCCAACTAATGAAAAACTGTTTTTT; cdr3_aa: CASSLRQGPTNEKLFF; v_call: TRBV5-1; d_call: TRBD1; j_call: TRBJ1-4; clone_size: -
cdr3_nt: TGCGCCAGCAGCTTTAACAGCTACGAGCAGTACTTC; cdr3_aa: CASSFNSYEQYF; v_call: TRBV5-1; d_call: -; j_call: TRBJ2-7; clone_size: -
cdr3_nt: TGCGCCAGCAGCTTGATAAGAGGGGACAATGAGCAGTTCTTC; cdr3_aa: CASSLIRGDNEQFF; v_call: TRBV5-1; d_call: -; j_call: TRBJ2-1; clone_size: -
cdr3_nt: TGTGCCAGCAGCGTACAGGCGGGGGGGTCCACCGGCGGGGGGGGCCGGACAAACTACAATGAGCAGTTCTTC; cdr3_aa: CASSVQAGGSTGGGGRTNYNEQFF; v_call: TRBV9; d_call: TRBD2; j_call: TRBJ2-1; clone_size: -